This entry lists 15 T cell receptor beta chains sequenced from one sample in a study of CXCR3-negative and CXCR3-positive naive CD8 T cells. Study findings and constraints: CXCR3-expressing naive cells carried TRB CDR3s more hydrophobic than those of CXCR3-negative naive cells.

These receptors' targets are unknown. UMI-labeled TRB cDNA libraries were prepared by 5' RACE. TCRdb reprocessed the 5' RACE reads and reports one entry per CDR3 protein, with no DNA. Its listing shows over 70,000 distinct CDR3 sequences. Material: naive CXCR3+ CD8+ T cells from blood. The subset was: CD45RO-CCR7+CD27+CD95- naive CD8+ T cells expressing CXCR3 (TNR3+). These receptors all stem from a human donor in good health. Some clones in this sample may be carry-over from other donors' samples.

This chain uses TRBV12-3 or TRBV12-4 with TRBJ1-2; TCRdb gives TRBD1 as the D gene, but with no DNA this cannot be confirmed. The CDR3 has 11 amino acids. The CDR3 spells CASSTGSGYTF.

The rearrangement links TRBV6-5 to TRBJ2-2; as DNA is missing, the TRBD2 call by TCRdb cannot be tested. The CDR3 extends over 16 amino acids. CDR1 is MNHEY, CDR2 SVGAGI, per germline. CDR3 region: CASSYSTSGSGGELFF.

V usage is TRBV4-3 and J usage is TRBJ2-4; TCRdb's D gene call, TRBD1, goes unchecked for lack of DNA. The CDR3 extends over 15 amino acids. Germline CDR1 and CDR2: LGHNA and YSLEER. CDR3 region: CASSHGEGYKNIQYF.

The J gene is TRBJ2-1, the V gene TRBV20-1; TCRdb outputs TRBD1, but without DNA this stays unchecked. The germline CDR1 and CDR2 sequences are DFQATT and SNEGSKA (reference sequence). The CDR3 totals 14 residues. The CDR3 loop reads CSARGQGPGFFVFF.

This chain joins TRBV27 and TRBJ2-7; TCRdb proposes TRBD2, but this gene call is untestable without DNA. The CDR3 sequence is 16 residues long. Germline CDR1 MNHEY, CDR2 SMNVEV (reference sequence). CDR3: CASSLLAGGTSYEQYF.

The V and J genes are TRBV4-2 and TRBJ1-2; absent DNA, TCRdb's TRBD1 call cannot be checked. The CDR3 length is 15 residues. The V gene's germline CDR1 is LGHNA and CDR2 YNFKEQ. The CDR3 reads CASSQEGRSGDGYTF.

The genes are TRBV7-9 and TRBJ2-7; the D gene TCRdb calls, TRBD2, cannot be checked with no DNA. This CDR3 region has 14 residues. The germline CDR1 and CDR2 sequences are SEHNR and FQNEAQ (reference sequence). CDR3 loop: CASSAGTSVWEQYF.

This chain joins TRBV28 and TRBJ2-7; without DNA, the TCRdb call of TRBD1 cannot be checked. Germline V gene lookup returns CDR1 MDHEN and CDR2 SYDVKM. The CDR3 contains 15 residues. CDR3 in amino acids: CASSNPGTVSYEQYF.

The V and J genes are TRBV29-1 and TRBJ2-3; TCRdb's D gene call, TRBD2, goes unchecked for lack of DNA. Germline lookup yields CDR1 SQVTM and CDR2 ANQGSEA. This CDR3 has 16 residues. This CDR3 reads CSVDELAGETTDTQYF.

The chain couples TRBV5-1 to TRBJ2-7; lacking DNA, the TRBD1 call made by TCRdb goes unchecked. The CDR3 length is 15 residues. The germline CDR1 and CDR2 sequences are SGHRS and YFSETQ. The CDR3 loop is CASSAEPGQAKEQYF.

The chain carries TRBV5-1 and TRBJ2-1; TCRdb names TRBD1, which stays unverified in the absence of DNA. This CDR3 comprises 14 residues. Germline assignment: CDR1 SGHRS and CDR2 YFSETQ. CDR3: CASSFGDREDEQFF. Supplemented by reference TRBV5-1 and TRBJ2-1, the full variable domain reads KAGVTQTPRYLIKTRGQQVTLSCSPISGHRSVSWYQQTPGQGLQFLFEYFSETQRNKGNFPGRFSGRQFSNSRSEMNVSTLELGDSALYLCASSFGDREDEQFFGPGTRLTVL.

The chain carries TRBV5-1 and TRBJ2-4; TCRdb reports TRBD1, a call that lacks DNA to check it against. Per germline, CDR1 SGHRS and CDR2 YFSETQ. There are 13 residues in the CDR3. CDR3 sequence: CASSLVSRDIQYF.

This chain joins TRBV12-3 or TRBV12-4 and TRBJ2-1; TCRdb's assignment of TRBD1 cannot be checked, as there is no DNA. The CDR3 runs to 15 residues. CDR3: CASRDRQGLYNEQFF.

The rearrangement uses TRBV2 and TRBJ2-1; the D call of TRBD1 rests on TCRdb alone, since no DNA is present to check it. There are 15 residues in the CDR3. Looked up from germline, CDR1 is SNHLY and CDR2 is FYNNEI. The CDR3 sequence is CASSQTGGGKNEQFF.

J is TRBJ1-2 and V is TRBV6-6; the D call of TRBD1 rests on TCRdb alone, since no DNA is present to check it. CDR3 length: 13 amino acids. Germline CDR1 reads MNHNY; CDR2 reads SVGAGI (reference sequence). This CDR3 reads CASSGASVNGYTF.